Following are 29 T cell receptor beta chains from one sample sequenced in a study of blood T cells in healthy people across ages. Using a J-beta primer mix together with a sample-barcoded 5' primer, a second PCR was run for roughly 6 to 12 cycles. TCRdb itself ran the 5' RACE reads through MiXCR, one entry per CDR3 protein. The repertoire holds more than 600,000 distinct CDR3 sequences, with 25% as singletons. These data were also reused for a study on T cells of mothers and their children.

The sequencing input was blood. The receptor set was obtained from a boy aged 10-17 years in good health.

In the case of this clonotype: A read error may account for a junction end that differs from germline. The CDR3, as DNA: TGCAGTGCGACTCGGCCTAGCGGGGGGGCTTCAGCCAAAAGCATTCAGTACTTC. It translates to CSATRPSGGASAKSIQYF. This chain joins TRBV20-1 and TRBJ2-4; 12 bases fit TRBD2. Germline V gene sequence: CDR1 DFQATT, CDR2 SNEGSKA (reference sequence). CDR3 length: 18 residues.

This chain links TRBV29-1 with TRBJ2-1; 9 bases are a match to TRBD1. J was trimmed by 9 bases and V by 8 bases; bases with no gene match: 14. Germline V CDR1 and CDR2: SQVTM, ANQGSEA. There are 14 residues in the CDR3. The CDR3 loop is CSFFRDREKSEQFF. DNA of the CDR3: TGCAGCTTTTTCCGGGACAGGGAAAAGAGTGAGCAGTTCTTC.

This chain connects TRBV10-3 to TRBJ2-5; possible D gene TRBD1, 5 bases. In germline, CDR1 is ENHRY, CDR2 SYGVKD. This CDR3 is 15 amino acids long. Trimming removed 4 bases at V and 4 bases at J, with 16 bases between. CDR3 amino acids: CAISGGANRLETQYF. The CDR3 DNA reads as TGTGCCATCAGTGGTGGGGCGAATAGATTAGAGACCCAGTACTTC.

The chain has TRBV20-1 and TRBJ2-5; TRBD2 aligns across 14 bases. With the DNA end fitting TRBJ2-1 better, the J assignment may be wrong. The length of the CDR3 is 13 residues. Germline values: CDR1 DFQATT, CDR2 SNEGSKA (reference sequence). The CDR3 DNA reads as TGCAGTGCTCCTCAGGGGACTAGCGGGAGACAGTTCTTC. It is translated as CSAPQGTSGRQFF.

This clonotype has only a few counts. The chain is built from TRBV20-1 and TRBJ2-1, with 7 bases lining up with TRBD2. Trimming cost V 1 base and J 0 bases; bases outside gene matches: 3. CDR3 length equals 15 residues. Germline lookup yields CDR1 DFQATT and CDR2 SNEGSKA (reference sequence). The CDR3 nucleotides read TGCAGTGCTAGAGCCCGGGACTACTCCTACAATGAGCAGTTCTTC. This translates into CSARARDYSYNEQFF.

A few counts support this clonotype. CDR3 sequence: CASSSWTSGRADEQFF. The CDR3 DNA follows: TGTGCCAGCAGCTCGTGGACTAGCGGGAGGGCCGATGAGCAGTTCTTC. This chain links TRBV3-1 with TRBJ2-5; TRBD2 matches 15 bases. The J call could be wrong; TRBJ2-1 is a better fit for the DNA end. Per the germline V gene, CDR1 is LGHDT and CDR2 is YNNKEL (reference sequence). CDR3 length: 16 amino acids.

This clonotype showed up just a few times. The V call is TRBV5-4, the J call TRBJ1-2; D gene unclear. The CDR3 length is 14 residues. Germline assignment: CDR1 SGHNT and CDR2 YYREEE (reference sequence). V was cut by 0 bases and J by 3 bases, with 9 bases left in between. DNA of the CDR3: TGTGCCAGCAGCTTGGCTGGAGATTACTATGGCTACACCTTC. It is translated as CASSLAGDYYGYTF.

Only a few counts were recorded for this clonotype. One base away lies a much larger clone, so this may be a sequencing read error. The chain links TRBV11-3 to TRBJ2-5, with D uncertain. Between the trimmed V and J ends, which lost 6 bases and 4 bases, there was a span of 3 bases. Germline V gives CDR1 SGHNT, CDR2 YENEEA. The CDR3 loop spans 10 amino acids. CDR3 nucleotide sequence: TGTGCCAGCAGGGTAGAGACCCAGTACTTC. It yields the protein CASRVETQYF.

The rearrangement uses TRBV21-1 and TRBJ2-1; the table's D call, TRBD2, has no DNA check behind it. TRBV21-1 is tagged as a pseudogene. The CDR3 loop spans 20 amino acids. This chain's CDR3 is CASSKGGGGSGPQFYNEQFF. The CDR3 region has the DNA TGTGCCAGCAGCAAAGGGGGCGGGGGTAGCGGGCCCCAATTTTACAATGAGCAGTTCTTC.

The gene calls are TRBV20-1 and TRBJ1-6; TRBD1 might be the D (5 bases). V dropped 5 bases and J dropped 0 bases, with 11 bases sitting between them. The length of the CDR3 is 15 residues. The germline CDR1 and CDR2 sequences are DFQATT and SNEGSKA (reference sequence). The CDR3 here is CSARDLVSYNSPLHF. For the CDR3, the DNA is TGCAGTGCTCGGGACCTGGTCTCCTATAATTCACCCCTCCACTTT.

The sample holds a few counts of this clonotype. V usage is TRBV11-2 and J usage is TRBJ2-5; D possibly uses TRBD1 or TRBD2 (5 bases each). The CDR3 extends over 15 amino acids. Per the germline V gene, CDR1 is SGHAT and CDR2 is FQNNGV. V lost 1 base to trimming and J lost 4 bases, with 13 bases between them. Here the CDR3 reads CASSLAGKRGETQYF. The CDR3 bases are TGTGCCAGCAGCTTAGCCGGGAAGAGGGGAGAGACCCAGTACTTC.

This clonotype was seen only a few times. The chain carries TRBV29-1 and TRBJ2-1, with D unresolved. CDR1 SQVTM and CDR2 ANQGSEA come from the germline V gene. V was clipped by 1 base and J by 7 bases, with 5 bases between them. This CDR3 is 11 amino acids long. CDR3 residues: CSVEVGNEQFF. CDR3 nucleotide sequence: TGCAGCGTTGAAGTAGGGAATGAGCAGTTCTTC.

The chain links TRBV11-2 to TRBJ2-7; D may correspond to TRBD1 or TRBD2 (5 bases each). Per the germline V gene, CDR1 is SGHAT and CDR2 is FQNNGV. The length of the CDR3 is 14 residues. V was shortened by 3 bases and J by 3 bases, with 12 bases between the two germline ends. The CDR3 DNA is TGTGCCAGCAGCTTGGGACCGAGTTTCTACGAGCAGTACTTC. Amino acid sequence: CASSLGPSFYEQYF. Combining the CDR3 with reference TRBV11-2 and TRBJ2-7 gives the whole variable domain EAGVAQSPRYKIIEKRQSVAFWCNPISGHATLYWYQQILGQGPKLLIQFQNNGVVDDSQLPKDRFSAERLKGVDSTLKIQPAKLEDSAVYLCASSLGPSFYEQYFGPGTRLTVT.

The table lists this clonotype with a few counts. CDR3 sequence (DNA): TGTGCCAGCAGTTTTCATCCCGACAGGGCCCCCGGGTACGAGCAGTACTTC. Translated: CASSFHPDRAPGYEQYF. This chain joins TRBV28 and TRBJ2-5; 7 nucleotides align to TRBD1. The J call is uncertain, as TRBJ2-7 better fits the DNA end. Germline CDR1 reads MDHEN; CDR2 reads SYDVKM. The CDR3 is made up of 17 amino acids.

The chain uses TRBV4-2 and TRBJ1-6, with D possibly matching TRBD1 (6 bases). V lost 0 bases to trimming and J lost 6 bases, with 9 bases between them. Germline CDR1 reads LGHNA; CDR2 reads YNFKEQ. The CDR3 is made up of 15 amino acids. The CDR3 DNA sequence: TGTGCCAGCAGCCAAGAGAGCAGGGGTAATTCACCCCTCCACTTT. As protein: CASSQESRGNSPLHF.

The V call is TRBV7-2, the J call TRBJ2-5; a possible D gene is TRBD2 (5 bases). The J call may be faulty, since TRBJ2-7 better matches the DNA end. Germline V CDR1 and CDR2: SGHTA, FQGNSA. The CDR3 runs to 15 residues. The CDR3 sequence is CASSAFLGSGYEQYF. The CDR3 nucleotides read TGTGCCAGCAGCGCATTTTTAGGAAGCGGCTACGAGCAGTACTTC.

The chain joins TRBV20-1 to TRBJ1-4; 9 nucleotides align to TRBD1. Per germline, CDR1 DFQATT and CDR2 SNEGSKA (reference sequence). J gave up 5 bases and V 6 bases, and 10 bases lay outside the gene matches. The CDR3 is 15 amino acids. CDR3 sequence: CSAPGTGFGNEKLFF. In nucleotides, the CDR3 is TGCAGTGCGCCCGGGACAGGGTTCGGGAATGAAAAACTGTTTTTT.

The chain links TRBV5-1 to TRBJ2-1; 7 bases match TRBD2. CDR3 length: 16 amino acids. Unmatched junction bases numbered 5, after V lost 0 bases and J lost 2 bases. CDR1 and CDR2 from the germline V gene are SGHRS and YFSETQ. CDR3 bases: TGCGCCAGCAGCTTGGCTCAAAGCGGGACCTACAATGAGCAGTTCTTC. Translating gives CASSLAQSGTYNEQFF. The complete variable domain, with remaining parts taken from reference TRBV5-1 and TRBJ2-1, reads KAGVTQTPRYLIKTRGQQVTLSCSPISGHRSVSWYQQTPGQGLQFLFEYFSETQRNKGNFPGRFSGRQFSNSRSEMNVSTLELGDSALYLCASSLAQSGTYNEQFFGPGTRLTVL.

The rearrangement uses TRBV12-3 or TRBV12-4 and TRBJ1-2; no definite D call. This CDR3 spans 13 amino acids. The V and J ends lost 7 bases and 8 bases respectively, with 17 bases between them. CDR3 sequence (DNA): TGTGCCAGCACCCTAGGAGGGTCGGAGGGCTACACCTTC. The encoded protein is CASTLGGSEGYTF.

The chain couples TRBV5-6 to TRBJ2-6, with D perhaps given as TRBD1 or TRBD2 (6 bases each). There are 13 residues in the CDR3. CDR1 is SGHDT and CDR2 is YYEEEE in the germline V gene. Trimming shortened V by 5 bases and J by 12 bases, and 15 bases separated the two germline ends. In DNA, the CDR3 is TGTGCCAGCAGTCCGGGGGCCACAGGCGTCCTGACTTTC. Its translation: CASSPGATGVLTF.

V is TRBV6-2 or TRBV6-3 and J is TRBJ1-1; D unclear. CDR3 length: 15 amino acids. Per germline, CDR1 MNHEY and CDR2 SVGEGT. V lost 0 bases and J lost 2, with 10 bases in between. The CDR3 DNA reads TGTGCCAGCAGTTACTCGGGCAGAGCTAACACTGAAGCTTTCTTT. This gives the protein CASSYSGRANTEAFF.

The chain has TRBV13 and TRBJ1-2; D remains unclear. The CDR3 is made up of 12 amino acids. Looked up from germline, CDR1 is PRHDT and CDR2 is FYEKMQ (reference sequence). The V end was cut by 3 bases, the J end by 3 bases, with 5 bases between. The CDR3: CASSFADYGYTF. DNA for the CDR3: TGTGCCAGCAGCTTTGCCGACTATGGCTACACCTTC.

The chain has TRBV13 and TRBJ2-5; D is perhaps TRBD2 (6 bases). The CDR3 spans 13 residues. Germline values: CDR1 PRHDT, CDR2 FYEKMQ (reference sequence). V lost 5 bases and J 5 bases, leaving 12 bases between the germline ends. As DNA, the CDR3 is TGTGCCAGCAGCCTAACTAGCTGGGAGACCCAGTACTTC. The encoded protein is CASSLTSWETQYF.

This clonotype turned up a few times. This chain links TRBV5-6 with TRBJ2-1; 11 bases line up with TRBD2. The germline gives CDR1 SGHDT, CDR2 YYEEEE. V shed 0 bases and J 12 bases; nucleotides not matched to a gene: 14. There are 17 residues in the CDR3. This chain's CDR3 is CASSLGGGLADPMGQFF. CDR3 DNA: TGTGCCAGCAGCTTGGGCGGGGGACTAGCGGACCCCATGGGGCAGTTCTTC.

V is TRBV6-5 and J is TRBJ2-7; tentatively, D is TRBD2 (6 bases). Germline CDR1 is MNHEY and CDR2 is SVGAGI. V was pared by 5 bases and J by 2 bases, with 25 bases between. The length of the CDR3 is 18 residues. CDR3 region: CASSHRSYGLARPYEQYF. The CDR3, as DNA: TGTGCCAGCAGTCACCGCAGTTACGGGCTAGCGAGACCCTACGAGCAGTACTTC.

This clonotype was recorded a few times. The chain employs TRBV28 and TRBJ2-5; 10 bases map to TRBD2. The CDR3 consists of 16 residues. In germline, CDR1 is MDHEN, CDR2 SYDVKM. V dropped 5 bases and J dropped 5; count of bases not matched to a gene: 11. The DNA for the CDR3 is TGTGCCAGCAGTCCCCAAGCGGGAGGGAAATGGGAGACCCAGTACTTC. Its protein product is CASSPQAGGKWETQYF.

This clonotype was recorded a few times. The chain carries TRBV5-1 and TRBJ1-6; TRBD1 is a possible D gene (6 bases). There are 15 residues in the CDR3. V lost 0 bases, J lost 9 bases, and 13 bases lay in between. Germline CDR1 and CDR2: SGHRS and YFSETQ. This CDR3 reads CASSLDTGRSSPLHF. In DNA, the CDR3 is TGCGCCAGCAGCTTGGATACAGGGAGAAGTTCACCCCTCCACTTT.

This clonotype has just a few counts. This sequence joins TRBV4-1 and TRBJ1-1, with D unresolved. In germline, CDR1 is MGHRA, CDR2 YSYEKL. CDR3 size: 15 residues. Trimming removed 1 base from V and 5 bases from J, with 14 bases in between. The DNA of the CDR3 is TGCGCCAGCAGCCAAGTTTCGGCGGGGAGGACTGAAGCTTTCTTT. It encodes CASSQVSAGRTEAFF.

This clonotype turned up a few times. The V call is TRBV10-3, the J call TRBJ2-2; TRBD2 matches 8 bases. With 6 bases clipped from V and 0 bases from J, the junction kept 3 bases outside the gene matches. There are 15 residues in the CDR3. Looked up from germline, CDR1 is ENHRY and CDR2 is SYGVKD. The CDR3 protein is CAIRTGLANTGELFF. The CDR3 bases are TGTGCCATCAGAACGGGACTAGCGAACACCGGGGAGCTGTTTTTT.